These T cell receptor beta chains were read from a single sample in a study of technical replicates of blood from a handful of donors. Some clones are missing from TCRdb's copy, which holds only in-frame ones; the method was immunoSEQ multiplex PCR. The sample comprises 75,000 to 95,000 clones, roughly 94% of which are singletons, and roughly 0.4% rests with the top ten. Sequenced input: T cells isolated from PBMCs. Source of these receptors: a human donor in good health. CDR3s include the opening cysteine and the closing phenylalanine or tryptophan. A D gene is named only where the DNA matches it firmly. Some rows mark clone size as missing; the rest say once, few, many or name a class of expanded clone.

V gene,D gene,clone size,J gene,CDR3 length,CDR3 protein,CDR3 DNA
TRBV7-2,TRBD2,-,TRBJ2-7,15,CASSAGLAGIYEQYF,TGTGCCAGCAGCGCCGGACTAGCGGGGATCTACGAGCAGTACTTC
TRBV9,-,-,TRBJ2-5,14,CASSPRTGQETQYF,TGTGCCAGCAGCCCGAGGACGGGGCAAGAGACCCAGTACTTC
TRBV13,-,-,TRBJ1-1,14,CATRKQGEGTEAFF,TGTGCCACTAGAAAACAGGGTGAAGGGACTGAAGCTTTCTTT
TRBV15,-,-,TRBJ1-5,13,CATSRDRVQPQHF,TGTGCCACCAGCAGAGACCGGGTTCAGCCCCAGCATTTT
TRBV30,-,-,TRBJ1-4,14,CAWSQNRVNEKLFF,TGTGCCTGGAGTCAGAACAGGGTTAATGAAAAACTGTTTTTT
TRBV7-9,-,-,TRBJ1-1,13,CASSGGGNTEAFF,TGTGCCAGCTCGGGCGGGGGTAACACTGAAGCTTTCTTT
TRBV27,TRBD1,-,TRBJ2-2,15,CASRGQGEGTGELFF,TGTGCCAGCCGCGGACAGGGGGAAGGGACCGGGGAGCTGTTTTTT
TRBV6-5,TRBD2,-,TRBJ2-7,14,CASSWREGPYEQYF,TGTGCCAGCAGTTGGCGGGAGGGCCCCTACGAGCAGTACTTC
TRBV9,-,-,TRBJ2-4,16,CASSVDQGTAKNIQYF,TGTGCCAGCAGCGTAGACCAGGGGACGGCCAAAAACATTCAGTACTTC
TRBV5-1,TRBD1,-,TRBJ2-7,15,CASSLGTGGTYEQYF,TGCGCCAGCAGCTTAGGGACAGGCGGAACCTACGAGCAGTACTTC
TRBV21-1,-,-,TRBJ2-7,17,CASSIAGAKSLNYEQYF,TGTGCCAGCAGCATAGCAGGAGCCAAAAGCCTGAATTACGAGCAGTACTTC
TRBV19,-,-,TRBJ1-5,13,CASSPAVRQPQHF,TGTGCCAGTAGCCCGGCGGTACGTCAGCCCCAGCATTTT
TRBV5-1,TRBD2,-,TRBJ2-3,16,CASTLHSGRTTDTQYF,TGCGCCAGCACATTACATAGCGGGAGGACCACAGATACGCAGTATTTT
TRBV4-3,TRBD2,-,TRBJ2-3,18,CASSQAAQLAGLTDTQYF,TGCGCCAGCAGCCAAGCTGCTCAACTAGCGGGGCTCACAGATACGCAGTATTTT
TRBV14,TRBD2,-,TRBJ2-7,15,CASSPVSGRTNEQYF,TGTGCCAGCAGCCCAGTTAGCGGGAGAACGAACGAGCAGTACTTC
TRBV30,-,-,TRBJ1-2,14,CAWSIYRDGYGYTF,TGTGCCTGGAGTATTTACAGGGACGGCTATGGCTACACCTTC
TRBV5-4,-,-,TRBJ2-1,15,CASSLRTHTYNEQFF,TGTGCCAGCAGCTTGCGAACCCACACATACAATGAGCAGTTCTTC
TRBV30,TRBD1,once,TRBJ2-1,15,CAWSVIGTGYNEQFF,TGTGCCTGGAGTGTAATCGGGACAGGTTACAATGAGCAGTTCTTC
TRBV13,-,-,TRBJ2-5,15,CASSLRPGRGETQYF,TGTGCCAGCAGCTTAAGGCCAGGGCGAGGAGAGACCCAGTACTTC
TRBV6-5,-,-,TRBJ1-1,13,CASSYSRYTEAFF,TGTGCCAGCAGTTACAGTCGGTACACTGAAGCTTTCTTT
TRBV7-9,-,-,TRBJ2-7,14,CASSYRSGGIEQYF,TGTGCCAGCAGCTACCGTAGTGGAGGGATCGAGCAGTACTTC
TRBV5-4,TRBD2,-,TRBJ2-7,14,CASSSSGLGYEQYF,TGTGCCAGCAGCTCGTCCGGACTAGGCTACGAGCAGTACTTC
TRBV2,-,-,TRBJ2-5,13,CASKFAGSETQYF,TGTGCCAGCAAGTTCGCAGGGTCGGAGACCCAGTACTTC
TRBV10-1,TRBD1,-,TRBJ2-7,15,CASSEGTGSSYEQYF,TGCGCCAGCAGTGAAGGGACAGGGAGCTCCTACGAGCAGTACTTC
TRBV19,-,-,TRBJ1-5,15,CASIGRTISPAPQHF,TGTGCCAGTATAGGGCGGACAATCAGCCCTGCGCCCCAGCATTTT
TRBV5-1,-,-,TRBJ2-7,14,CASSLTPGSYEQYF,TGCGCCAGCAGCTTGACCCCAGGGTCCTACGAGCAGTACTTC
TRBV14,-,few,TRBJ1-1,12,CAENKERTEAFF,TGTGCCGAAAACAAGGAGCGAACTGAAGCTTTCTTT
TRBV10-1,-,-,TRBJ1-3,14,CASSENFRGNTIYF,TGCGCCAGCAGTGAGAATTTTCGTGGAAACACCATATATTTT
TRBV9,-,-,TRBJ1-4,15,CASNPGGGVDEKLFF,TGTGCCAGCAACCCCGGGGGAGGGGTAGATGAAAAACTGTTTTTT
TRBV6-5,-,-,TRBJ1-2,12,CASSFEGDRYTF,TGTGCCAGCAGTTTTGAAGGGGATCGCTACACCTTC
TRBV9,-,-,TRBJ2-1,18,CASSVGLKEGTGYNEQFF,TGTGCCAGCAGCGTAGGTCTTAAGGAGGGGACTGGTTACAATGAGCAGTTCTTC
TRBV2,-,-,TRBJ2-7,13,CASKPSSSYEQYF,TGTGCCAGCAAACCCTCGAGCTCCTACGAGCAGTACTTC
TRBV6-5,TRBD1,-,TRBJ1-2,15,CASSYTFRDSGGYTF,TGTGCCAGCAGTTACACATTCCGGGACAGTGGTGGCTACACCTTC
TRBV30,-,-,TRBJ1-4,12,CAWSGTGEKLFF,TGTGCCTGGAGTGGGACTGGGGAAAAACTGTTTTTT
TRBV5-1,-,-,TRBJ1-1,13,CASSLPENTEAFF,TGCGCCAGCAGCTTGCCAGAGAACACTGAAGCTTTCTTT
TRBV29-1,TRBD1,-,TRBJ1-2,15,CSVSGQGDFFYGYTF,TGCAGCGTTTCCGGACAGGGCGATTTTTTCTATGGCTACACCTTC
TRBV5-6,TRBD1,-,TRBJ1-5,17,CASSFRTGGFSNQPQHF,TGTGCCAGCAGCTTCCGGACAGGGGGTTTTAGCAATCAGCCCCAGCATTTT
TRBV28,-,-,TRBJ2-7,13,CASSFRGVGEQYF,TGTGCCAGCAGTTTCAGGGGCGTCGGCGAGCAGTACTTC
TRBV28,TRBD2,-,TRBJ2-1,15,CASSPARLAGSEQFF,TGTGCCAGCAGTCCAGCCCGGCTAGCGGGAAGTGAGCAGTTCTTC
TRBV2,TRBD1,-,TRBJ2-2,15,CASSGGTGGPGELFF,TGTGCCAGCAGTGGCGGGACAGGGGGCCCCGGGGAGCTGTTTTTT
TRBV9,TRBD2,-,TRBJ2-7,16,CASSGRTSGSSYEQYF,TGTGCCAGCAGCGGTAGAACTAGCGGGAGCTCCTACGAGCAGTACTTC
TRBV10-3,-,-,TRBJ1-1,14,CAISGLLLNTEAFF,TGTGCCATCAGTGGACTCCTTTTGAACACTGAAGCTTTCTTT